What follows is one T cell receptor (beta chain) and its context. This specimen belongs to a study of blood T cell repertoires in COVID-19. On the study more broadly: Material from acute and convalescent COVID-19 was sourced from the United States, Italy and Spain. From T cells, B-cell-depleted T cells, or PBMCs came the material, which was cDNA or gDNA.

In the authors' methods: Nucleated cell number was recorded as an estimate derived from reference gene primer amplification. Method: immunoSEQ multiplex PCR; TCRdb's copy keeps in-frame clones and lacks some. V, J and clone size are taken as reported in that table, and D and trimming were inferred from the DNA itself. The sample has approximately 200,000 clones, 65% to 90% seen once. V lost 0 bases, J lost 9 bases, and 12 bases lay in between. The CDR3 spans 14 residues. CDR1 is LNHDA and CDR2 is SQIVND in the germline V gene (reference sequence). The sequenced material came from peripheral blood. The V gene is TRBV19, the J gene TRBJ1-5; D possibly corresponds to TRBD1 (6 bases). The TCR comes from a woman aged 45-60 years with acute or convalescent COVID-19. Here the CDR3 reads CASSIEQGRLPQHF. Written as DNA, the CDR3 is TGTGCCAGTAGTATAGAACAGGGCCGGTTGCCCCAGCATTTT. Variable domain in full (rest from reference TRBV19 and TRBJ1-5): DGGITQSPKYLFRKEGQNVTLSCEQNLNHDAMYWYRQDPGQGLRLIYYSQIVNDFQKGDIAEGYSVSREKKESFPLTVTSAQKNPTAFYLCASSIEQGRLPQHFGDGTRLSIL.